This record covers a single TCR beta chain. The entry originates in a study of blood T cell repertoires in COVID-19. Study in general: Acute and convalescent COVID-19 specimens originated in the United States, Italy and Spain. Sources were T cells, B-cell-depleted T cells, or PBMCs; the material itself was cDNA or gDNA.

Germline V lookup: CDR1 GTSNPN, CDR2 SVGIG (reference sequence). CDR3 size: 13 residues. J gave up 4 bases and V 3 bases, and 1 base lay outside the gene matches. The assay was immunoSEQ multiplex PCR, and TCRdb's table has in-frame clones only and misses some. This table holds approximately 140,000 clones, 80% found once. The sequencing input was peripheral blood. This chain joins TRBV30 and TRBJ1-5; TRBD1 matches at 9 bases. The sequence was collected from a man aged 55 to 69 with active or convalescent COVID-19. Written as DNA, the CDR3 is TGTGCCTGGAGCGGGACAGGGAATCAGCCCCAGCATTTT. Protein: CAWSGTGNQPQHF.